This T cell receptor (beta chain) was observed in a study of blood T cells in healthy people across ages (dated by TCRdb to between 2014 and 2016). Context from the whole study: In model experiments, roughly one uniquely barcoded TCR beta cDNA molecule per two T cells was captured by template switching. To avoid experimental bias, donors of different ages were spread randomly across the sequencing lanes. For two donors (one aged 18 to 29 and one aged 80 or older), the study analyzed two additional independent replicas of 1 million unique cDNA reads from the same blood draw. The donors were divided into four age groups: young (average roughly 17 years), middle-aged (under 40), aged (about 56) and long-lived (about 84). Using deep sequencing normalized with unique cDNA molecular identifiers, the study measured how TCR beta repertoire diversity changes with age.

As to this clonotype: Its antigen has not been determined. Base quality data are lacking; no much larger clone is found one base away.

The library was built by means of 5' RACE. Sequencing took place on an Illumina HiSeq 2500. A second PCR of 7 to 11 cycles was performed with a sample-barcoded 5' primer and a J-beta primer mix. A unique molecular identifier was introduced onto each TCR beta cDNA molecule by a template-switch 5' adaptor carrying 12 random nucleotides. At least 2.5 million CDR3-containing paired-end reads were obtained from each sample. All of the RNA was converted into first-strand cDNA using the Mint cDNA synthesis kit, with a TRBC-specific oligonucleotide serving as the primer. Following uracil-DNA glycosylase treatment, a first 18-cycle PCR with universal primers M1SS and BC2_uni_R was performed on all cDNA. As for the original processing: Normalization of each sample was performed by random selection of 1 million high-quality reads, each carrying a distinct molecular identifier. Reads with shared molecular identifiers were discarded instead of being binned into consensus sequences. MiTCR, with a Q25 quality threshold and the strictest error-elimination algorithm, was used for CDR3 identification, clonotype clustering and error correction. A nonparametric unseen species model with Euler transformation was used to estimate lower-bound total TCR beta diversity. The public reads were reprocessed in TCRdb via fastp at Q25 and MiXCR, keeping in-frame beta chains. Every distinct CDR3 protein forms one entry, paired with its most common genes and DNA. The V and J calls were not made by the authors but by TCRdb's processing. The sample has fewer than 950,000 distinct CDR3 sequences on record, approximately 53% of them singletons. The leading ten clones occupy approximately 40% of the sample.

The CDR3 measures 15 amino acids from cysteine to phenylalanine. This entry keeps only the CDR3 DNA: 45 bases, framed from base 1. V loses 3 bases of germline sequence and J loses 10 bases, and the interval between the two ends is 16 bases. The germline V gene (reference sequence) gives CDR1 as LGHDT and CDR2 as YNNKEL. Donors were a few dozen systemically healthy Caucasian individuals from Russia aged roughly 6 to 90 years. Each donor gave roughly 9 milliliters of peripheral blood, drawn into EDTA-treated Vacutainer tubes. Ficoll-Paque density-gradient centrifugation was used to isolate PBMCs, with at least 6 million per sample. Total RNA was extracted from PBMCs with Trizol reagent, with at least 6 micrograms obtained per sample. For every donor, flow cytometry on a PBMC aliquot measured the percentage of naive CD45RAhigh/CD27high T cells. Paper-wide results and their limitations: Observed TCR beta diversity per million T cells fell roughly linearly with age, and a significant reduction was already apparent by age about 36. The long-lived group showed more naive CD4+ T cells, fewer expanded clones and increased TCR diversity than the aged group, suggesting age selection. Bulk unsorted PBMC profiling prevented conclusive comparison of naive and antigen-experienced compartments. Because donor CMV infection status was unknown, age-related changes in expanded clonotypes were potentially confounded. Estimates of total diversity based on one million sequenced T cells were regarded as lower bounds and as underestimates. Observed TCR beta diversity correlated strongly with the percentage of naive T cells measured by flow cytometry.

Source material: blood. The receptor chain draws on TRBV3-1 and TRBJ1-6, with TRBD1 as a weak D call on 6 bases. The TCR comes from an elderly man in good health. The CDR3 region reads CASSQGGRVGSPLHF. The sequenced DNA is TGTGCCAGCAGCCAGGGGGGCAGGGTTGGATCACCCCTCCACTTT.